The 31 T cell receptor beta chains below were found in one sample sequenced in a study of post-analysis software for immune sequencing data. What these receptors recognize is not known. Study-wide findings and caveats: TRBV segments more frequent in patients than in controls numbered several and included TRBV5-6, TRBV5-1 and TRBV20-1.

Libraries were made from TCR beta cDNA, and they carried unique molecular identifiers. MiXCR, run by TCRdb on the PCR reads, gives a single entry per CDR3 protein. The sample includes roughly 700,000 distinct CDR3 sequences, approximately 30% of them seen just once. The sequenced sample was blood. The receptor set was obtained from a girl aged 10-17 years with multiple sclerosis.

The chain couples TRBV6-5 to TRBJ1-3; D gene unclear. This CDR3 region has 16 residues. The V end was cut by 5 bases, the J end by 4 bases, with 18 bases between. Germline V gene data show CDR1 as MNHEY and CDR2 as SVGAGI. CDR3 DNA: TGTGCCAGCAGTCCACAAGGGCCCATTGAGGGAAACACCATATATTTT. Amino acids: CASSPQGPIEGNTIYF.

This clonotype was recorded a few times. This sequence joins TRBV20-1 and TRBJ2-3; a possible D gene is TRBD2 (6 bases). The V end lost 5 bases, the J end lost 4 bases, and 16 bases lay between the germline ends. The V gene's germline CDR1 is DFQATT and CDR2 SNEGSKA (reference sequence). CDR3 length: 14 residues. CDR3 nucleotides: TGCAGTGCTCCGGAGCCGACTAGGGCAGATACGCAGTATTTT. Protein sequence: CSAPEPTRADTQYF.

In regard to this clonotype: This may come from a read error, since a much larger clone is one base off. The V and J genes are TRBV29-1 and TRBJ2-3; D perhaps matches TRBD2 (6 bases). This CDR3 contains 13 residues. Trimming took off 7 bases at V and 2 bases at J, with 13 bases between the two ends. Germline-derived CDR1 and CDR2 are SQVTM and ANQGSEA. CDR3 in amino acids: CSGSLATTDTQYF. CDR3 DNA sequence: TGCAGCGGCTCCCTAGCGACCACAGATACGCAGTATTTT.

This chain links TRBV7-8 with TRBJ2-1, with 9 bases fitting TRBD2. J lost 5 bases, V lost 3 bases, and 8 bases had no gene match. The CDR3 length is 16 residues. Germline V lookup: CDR1 SGHVS, CDR2 FQNEAQ. CDR3 nucleotides: TGTGCCAGCAGCTTTGTTAGCGGACTAGCGAACAATGAGCAGTTCTTC. Translating gives CASSFVSGLANNEQFF.

This chain links TRBV3-1 with TRBJ2-2; 7 bases fit TRBD2. The CDR3 covers 13 residues. With 4 bases clipped from V and 7 bases from J, the junction kept 3 bases outside the gene matches. Germline V lookup: CDR1 LGHDT, CDR2 YNNKEL (reference sequence). CDR3 sequence (DNA): TGTGCCAGCAGCCTCTCGGGGGGCGGGGAGCTGTTTTTT. Its translation: CASSLSGGGELFF.

The chain has TRBV29-1 and TRBJ1-1, with D uncertain. The germline CDR1 and CDR2 sequences are SQVTM and ANQGSEA. Trimming removed 4 bases at V and 2 bases at J, with 8 bases between. This CDR3 contains 12 residues. The CDR3 loop reads CSVAAGNTEAFF. In nucleotides, the CDR3 is TGCAGCGTTGCAGCAGGTAACACTGAAGCTTTCTTT.

In DNA, the CDR3 is TGTGCCAGCAGACCACCCCCGGGTGGGGGGTCCTACAATGAGCAGTTCTTC. This codes for CASRPPPGGGSYNEQFF. The J gene is TRBJ2-1, the V gene TRBV28, with D perhaps TRBD2 (6 bases). Trimming left V 6 bases short and J 1 base short, with 19 bases between. Germline values: CDR1 MDHEN, CDR2 SYDVKM. The CDR3 contains 17 residues.

In its sample, this clonotype was seen a few times. The J gene is TRBJ2-1, the V gene TRBV9; D is tentatively TRBD1 or TRBD2 (5 bases each). The CDR3 is made up of 16 amino acids. Per germline, CDR1 SGDLS and CDR2 YYNGEE. V lost 0 bases to trimming and J lost 7 bases, with 17 bases between them. CDR3 sequence reads: CASSVAGTLLENEQFF. The CDR3 bases are TGTGCCAGCAGCGTAGCCGGGACCCTCCTTGAGAATGAGCAGTTCTTC.

This clonotype was observed many times. The V and J genes are TRBV29-1 and TRBJ1-3; TRBD1 matches 7 bases. The CDR3 is 14 residues long. Trimming took 4 bases from V and 2 from J; bases not matched to a gene: 5. Germline CDR1 and CDR2: SQVTM and ANQGSEA. CDR3 coding DNA: TGCAGCGTTGGTCTCGGACAGGCTGGAAACACCATATATTTT. This codes for CSVGLGQAGNTIYF.

The genes are TRBV20-1 and TRBJ2-3, with TRBD2 matching over 8 bases. Trimming removed 1 base from V and 5 bases from J; junction bases left unmatched: 5. Germline loops: CDR1 DFQATT, CDR2 SNEGSKA (reference sequence). The CDR3 loop spans 14 amino acids. CDR3 amino acids: CSARAQRGKDTQYF. The CDR3 coding sequence is TGCAGTGCTAGAGCCCAGCGGGGGAAAGATACGCAGTATTTT.

The chain recombines TRBV12-3 or TRBV12-4 with TRBJ1-5; D might be TRBD1 (6 bases). V was pared by 1 base and J by 7 bases, with 11 bases between. The CDR3 is 14 residues long. Written as DNA, the CDR3 is TGTGCCAGCAGTTTAGTTAACAGGGCCCAGCCCCAGCATTTT. Protein product: CASSLVNRAQPQHF.

This clonotype came up many times. The J gene is TRBJ2-6, the V gene TRBV29-1, with D perhaps matching TRBD1 (5 bases). The CDR3 runs 15 residues. V dropped 0 bases and J dropped 4 bases, with 10 bases sitting between them. Germline CDR1 is SQVTM and CDR2 is ANQGSEA. The CDR3 DNA sequence: TGCAGCGTTGAAGATGACAGTCCGGGGGCCAACGTCCTGACTTTC. Residues: CSVEDDSPGANVLTF.

This chain uses TRBV12-3 or TRBV12-4 with TRBJ2-5; tentative D call: TRBD1 (6 bases). Trimming took off 8 bases at V and 9 bases at J, with 19 bases between the two ends. The CDR3 length is 13 residues. The CDR3 DNA sequence: TGTGCCAGCCAGCAAACCCTGGGGGCGCCCCAGTACTTC. It codes for CASQQTLGAPQYF.

This sequence joins TRBV5-1 and TRBJ1-4; tentative D call: TRBD1 (5 bases). The germline V and J ends were trimmed by 4 bases and 5 bases, with 18 bases remaining between them. The CDR3 contains 16 residues. CDR1 and CDR2 (germline): SGHRS, YFSETQ. CDR3 loop: CASSRTSGLKNEKLFF. The CDR3 DNA reads TGCGCCAGCAGCCGGACCTCGGGACTGAAAAATGAAAAACTGTTTTTT.

This clonotype was observed a handful of times. The chain recombines TRBV5-6 with TRBJ2-5; D is possibly TRBD1 (6 bases). This CDR3 region has 16 residues. From germline, CDR1 is SGHDT and CDR2 YYEEEE. Deletions cut 4 bases from V and 4 bases from J, with 20 bases between. As DNA, the CDR3 is TGTGCCAGCAGCCCGCGGACTGCCTCAGGGGTAGAGACCCAGTACTTC. This gives the protein CASSPRTASGVETQYF.

This clonotype appeared a few times. The J gene is TRBJ2-1, the V gene TRBV4-3; the D gene is possibly TRBD2 (6 bases). CDR1 and CDR2 from the germline V gene are LGHNA and YSLEER. The CDR3 is made up of 16 amino acids. Trimming cost V 1 base and J 5 bases, with 15 bases left between them. The DNA of the CDR3 is TGCGCCAGCAGCCAAGTCAAAGTAGCGGCCAACAATGAGCAGTTCTTC. This gives the protein CASSQVKVAANNEQFF.

This clonotype was detected only a few times. The chain joins TRBV5-1 to TRBJ1-2, with TRBD1 matching over 9 bases. This CDR3 comprises 16 residues. Germline loops: CDR1 SGHRS, CDR2 YFSETQ. Trimming at V came to 4 bases and at J to 5 bases, leaving 12 bases not matched to a gene. CDR3 nucleotides: TGCGCCAGCAGCCAGAAAACAGGGGGCGGTGGTTATGGCTACACCTTC. Translation gives CASSQKTGGGGYGYTF.

The chain couples TRBV29-1 to TRBJ1-1; D might be TRBD1 (6 bases). This CDR3 has 12 residues. Germline V CDR1 and CDR2: SQVTM, ANQGSEA. V was clipped by 5 bases and J by 4 bases, with 11 bases between them. CDR3 in amino acids: CSVTGSVTEAFF. The DNA for the CDR3 is TGCAGCGTTACAGGGTCGGTCACTGAAGCTTTCTTT.

The rearrangement uses TRBV28 and TRBJ2-3; 8 positions agree with TRBD2. The CDR3 totals 16 residues. CDR1 is MDHEN and CDR2 is SYDVKM in the germline V gene. V dropped 6 bases and J dropped 4; count of bases not matched to a gene: 12. CDR3 amino acids: CASSPWAGGRADTQYF. CDR3 nucleotides: TGTGCCAGCAGCCCCTGGGCGGGAGGACGGGCAGATACGCAGTATTTT.

This clonotype was observed a few times. At one of its ends the junction is not consistent with the germline gene, which may arise from a read error. This sequence joins TRBV7-9 and TRBJ1-1; 8 bases are shared with TRBD1. Germline V gene lookup returns CDR1 SEHNR and CDR2 FQNEAQ (reference sequence). The CDR3 covers 13 residues. This CDR3 is CAGSSNRGTEAFF. CDR3 nucleotide sequence: TGTGCCGGCAGCTCCAACAGGGGGACTGAAGCTTTCTTT.

There are a few counts of this clonotype. The chain employs TRBV20-1 and TRBJ2-7; no clear D. Trimming pared 5 bases from V and 0 bases from J, leaving 17 bases between. CDR3 length: 15 residues. The germline V gene encodes CDR1 DFQATT and CDR2 SNEGSKA (reference sequence). CDR3 nucleotide sequence: TGCAGTGCTCCCCTTTTCGGAACCTTCTCCTACGAGCAGTACTTC. Translation gives CSAPLFGTFSYEQYF.

This clonotype was recorded a few times. V usage is TRBV12-3 or TRBV12-4 and J usage is TRBJ2-7; 7 bases map to TRBD1. This CDR3 comprises 14 residues. J was trimmed by 6 bases and V by 2 bases; bases with no gene match: 7. The CDR3 coding sequence is TGTGCCAGCAGTTTAACAGGGGATTGGCGCGAGCAGTACTTC. Its translation: CASSLTGDWREQYF.

This clonotype was observed a handful of times. The chain uses TRBV24-1 and TRBJ1-4; D not certain. Germline CDR1 is KGHDR and CDR2 is SFDVKD. V was clipped by 3 bases and J by 8 bases, with 18 bases between them. This CDR3 is built from 16 residues. The chain's CDR3 is CATSDPDAGGYEKLFF. As DNA, the CDR3 is TGTGCCACCAGTGATCCGGATGCGGGTGGTTACGAAAAACTGTTTTTT.

In regard to this clonotype: This may stem from a read error, because a much larger clone lies one nucleotide away. V gene TRBV20-1 combines with J gene TRBJ2-4; D remains unclear. The J call may be mistaken, given a closer DNA end match to TRBJ2-7. The germline CDR1 and CDR2 sequences are DFQATT and SNEGSKA (reference sequence). CDR3 size: 14 residues. The CDR3 bases are TGCAGTGCTAGAGATCAAGGTGTATCGGGCGAGCAGTACTTC. Translating gives CSARDQGVSGEQYF.

Written as DNA, the CDR3 is TGTGCCAGCAGAAGGGAGGTAGCGGGAGTCCGAGAGACCCAGTACTTC. This translates into CASRREVAGVRETQYF. The chain recombines TRBV11-2 with TRBJ2-5, with 9 nucleotides matching TRBD2. Unmatched junction bases numbered 12, after V lost 6 bases and J lost 4 bases. CDR3 length: 16 residues. Per the germline V gene, CDR1 is SGHAT and CDR2 is FQNNGV.

This rearrangement joins TRBV11-3 to TRBJ1-1; D is possibly TRBD1 (5 bases). The V and J ends lost 5 bases and 3 bases respectively, with 13 bases between them. The CDR3 loop spans 14 amino acids. From germline, CDR1 is SGHNT and CDR2 YENEEA. As DNA, the CDR3 is TGTGCCAGCAGCCCCAGGGAAGGGCACACTGAAGCTTTCTTT. Amino acid sequence: CASSPREGHTEAFF.

The chain carries TRBV20-1 and TRBJ1-5, with 7 nucleotides matching TRBD1. The CDR3 contains 14 residues. J lost 6 bases, V lost 6 bases, and 11 bases had no gene match. In germline, CDR1 is DFQATT, CDR2 SNEGSKA (reference sequence). This CDR3 reads CSATTGDTGQPQHF. DNA for the CDR3: TGCAGTGCGACAACAGGGGACACAGGTCAGCCCCAGCATTTT.

This clonotype has a handful of counts. The chain has TRBV4-3 and TRBJ1-1, with unresolved D. V was shortened by 1 base and J by 4 bases, with 10 bases between the two germline ends. The CDR3 contains 14 residues. CDR1 and CDR2 from the germline V gene are LGHNA and YSLEER. The CDR3 sequence: CASSQGWEGTEAFF. The CDR3 nucleotides are TGCGCCAGCAGCCAAGGTTGGGAGGGCACTGAAGCTTTCTTT.

This clonotype was counted only a few times. The chain links TRBV2 to TRBJ2-3; no firm D call. Trimming removed 7 bases at V and 6 bases at J, with 8 bases between. This CDR3 has 11 residues. Germline values: CDR1 SNHLY, CDR2 FYNNEI. CDR3 sequence: CASTLKDTQYF. In nucleotides, the CDR3 is TGTGCCAGCACTTTAAAGGATACGCAGTATTTT.

This clonotype occurred a few times. The CDR3, as DNA: TGCAGTGCTAGAGGCTCGACTAGCGGGAGTCCCAATGAGCAGTACTTC. This gives the protein CSARGSTSGSPNEQYF. J is TRBJ2-5 and V is TRBV20-1, with 12 bases aligning to TRBD2. This CDR3 has 16 amino acids. The germline V gene has CDR1 DFQATT and CDR2 SNEGSKA (reference sequence). J lost 11 bases, V lost 1 base, and 14 bases had no gene match.

This clonotype has a handful of counts. The chain recombines TRBV28 with TRBJ2-5; 9 nucleotides match TRBD1. CDR1 is MDHEN and CDR2 is SYDVKM in the germline V gene. V lost 6 bases to trimming and J lost 4 bases; unmatched junction nucleotides: 9. The CDR3 consists of 15 residues. The CDR3 DNA follows: TGTGCCAGCAGAACCTACAGGGGGCCTTCAGAGACCCAGTACTTC. This gives the protein CASRTYRGPSETQYF.